This section outlines one T cell receptor beta chain sequence together with its context. The data derive from a study of blood T cell repertoires in COVID-19. Some clones are missing from TCRdb's copy, which holds only in-frame ones; the method was immunoSEQ multiplex PCR. The profile covers 380,000 or so clones, with 75% to 90% appearing a single time and about 7.6% taken by the ten largest. Trimming at V came to 3 bases and at J to 3 bases, leaving 2 bases not matched to a gene. CDR3 size: 13 residues. The receptor's source is an older woman with COVID-19, enrolled during active disease. Sequences were obtained from peripheral blood. This chain uses TRBV12-3 or TRBV12-4 with TRBJ2-7; 7 bases agree with TRBD1. CDR3 DNA sequence: TGTGCCAGCAGTTTTAACAGGGGCTACGAGCAGTACTTC. Translation gives CASSFNRGYEQYF.